Listed below are T cell receptor beta chains from one sample, sequenced in a study of regulatory T cells in long-lasting Graves disease. TCRdb re-analysed the multiplex PCR reads in MiXCR, keeping a single row per CDR3 protein. The sample has hundreds of thousands of distinct CDR3 sequences, 15% to 20% seen once. The sample also formed part of further work on T cells in Graves' hyperthyroidism and ophthalmopathy.

The sample in question was peripheral blood mononuclear cells (PBMCs), obtained at new diagnosis, from a patient treated with antithyroid drugs. The receptors were gathered from a woman aged 25 to 39 with Graves disease. The CDR3 runs from the conserved cysteine through the conserved F or W. The D gene is left open where the match is weak. The size of a clone is reported for some rows only, either as once, few or many, or as a class for expanded clones.

clone_size: many; d_call: TRBD2; v_call: TRBV6-1; j_call: TRBJ2-2; cdr3_nt: TGTGCCAGCTTACCTAGGACTAGGAACACCGGGGAGCTGTTTTTT; cdr3_aa: CASLPRTRNTGELFF
clone_size: once; d_call: TRBD2; v_call: TRBV24-1; j_call: TRBJ2-3; cdr3_nt: TGTGCCACCAGTGACCCGGGGACTAGCGGGAGGTTCACAGATACGCAGTATTTT; cdr3_aa: CATSDPGTSGRFTDTQYF
clone_size: .; d_call: .; v_call: TRBV4-2; j_call: TRBJ2-1; cdr3_nt: TGTGCCAGCAGCCAAGACTCCATGGCACTTCCCTCCTACAATGAGCAGTTCTTC; cdr3_aa: CASSQDSMALPSYNEQFF
clone_size: many; d_call: TRBD1; v_call: TRBV6-1; j_call: TRBJ1-1; cdr3_nt: TGTGCCAGCAGGAGATATCCGACAGGGTTGGACACTGAAGCTTTCTTT; cdr3_aa: CASRRYPTGLDTEAFF
clone_size: many; d_call: .; v_call: TRBV7-2; j_call: TRBJ2-5; cdr3_nt: TGTGCCAGCAGCCTAAGACCCGGGACCTCAGAGACCCAGTACTTC; cdr3_aa: CASSLRPGTSETQYF
clone_size: few; d_call: .; v_call: TRBV29-1; j_call: TRBJ2-6; cdr3_nt: TGCAGCGTTTTGCCCTCTGGGGCCAACGTCCTGACTTTC; cdr3_aa: CSVLPSGANVLTF
clone_size: .; d_call: TRBD2; v_call: TRBV13; j_call: TRBJ2-1; cdr3_nt: TGTGCCAGCAGCCAAAGCGGGAGGCCGGCCAATGAGCAGTTCTTC; cdr3_aa: CASSQSGRPANEQFF
clone_size: .; d_call: .; v_call: TRBV14; j_call: TRBJ2-1; cdr3_nt: TGTGCCAGCAGCCACTTGGGACCCTACAATGAGCAGTTCTTC; cdr3_aa: CASSHLGPYNEQFF
clone_size: .; d_call: .; v_call: TRBV25-1; j_call: TRBJ1-5; cdr3_nt: TGTACCAGCAGTGCCCAGCATTTT; cdr3_aa: CTSSAQHF
clone_size: .; d_call: TRBD2; v_call: TRBV28; j_call: TRBJ2-1; cdr3_nt: TGTGCCAGCAGTTTAGCGGGAGGTCTCGATGAGCAGTTCTTC; cdr3_aa: CASSLAGGLDEQFF
clone_size: few; d_call: .; v_call: TRBV5-1; j_call: TRBJ2-2; cdr3_nt: TGCGCCAGCAGCTTTTCCGGGGCGCCGAGCACCGGGGAGCTGTTTTTT; cdr3_aa: CASSFSGAPSTGELFF
clone_size: .; d_call: TRBD2; v_call: TRBV19; j_call: TRBJ2-7; cdr3_nt: TGTGCCAGTAGTATGATGAGCGGGACCTATTACGAGCAGTACTTC; cdr3_aa: CASSMMSGTYYEQYF
clone_size: .; d_call: TRBD2; v_call: TRBV6-4; j_call: TRBJ2-3; cdr3_nt: TGTGCCACCCGTCGTGGCGGGAGGGCCCCAGATACGCAGTATTTT; cdr3_aa: CATRRGGRAPDTQYF
clone_size: .; d_call: .; v_call: TRBV4-1; j_call: TRBJ2-1; cdr3_nt: TGCGCCAGCAGCCCCCTAATGGGGCGAAGCTCCTACAATGAGCAGTTCTTC; cdr3_aa: CASSPLMGRSSYNEQFF
clone_size: many; d_call: TRBD2; v_call: TRBV30; j_call: TRBJ2-2; cdr3_nt: TGTGCCCTAGTCCCTAGCGGGAGGGGGACCGGGGAGCTGTTTTTT; cdr3_aa: CALVPSGRGTGELFF
clone_size: .; d_call: .; v_call: TRBV12-3/TRBV12-4; j_call: TRBJ1-1; cdr3_nt: TGTGCCACCCAGAAGACACTGAACACTGAAGCTTTCTTT; cdr3_aa: CATQKTLNTEAFF
clone_size: few; d_call: .; v_call: TRBV6-1; j_call: TRBJ2-1; cdr3_nt: TGTGCCAGCAGTCAAGACTCATACAATGAGCAGTTCTTC; cdr3_aa: CASSQDSYNEQFF
clone_size: .; d_call: TRBD1; v_call: TRBV6-5; j_call: TRBJ2-7; cdr3_nt: TGTGCCAGCAGTTCCCCGGGACAGGGTGTCCACGAGCAGTACTTC; cdr3_aa: CASSSPGQGVHEQYF
clone_size: many; d_call: TRBD1; v_call: TRBV12-3/TRBV12-4; j_call: TRBJ1-1; cdr3_nt: TGTGCCAGCAGCCCCACAGGGGGCGGAAGGAACACTGAAGCTTTCTTT; cdr3_aa: CASSPTGGGRNTEAFF
clone_size: many; d_call: .; v_call: TRBV28; j_call: TRBJ2-7; cdr3_nt: TGTGCCAGCAGTTCCATGTACTACGAGCAGTACTTC; cdr3_aa: CASSSMYYEQYF
clone_size: few; d_call: .; v_call: TRBV20-1; j_call: TRBJ1-2; cdr3_nt: TGCAGTGGCCGTAGGGGCGGTGGCTACACCTTC; cdr3_aa: CSGRRGGGYTF
clone_size: many; d_call: .; v_call: TRBV2; j_call: TRBJ2-7; cdr3_nt: TGTGCCAGCACCTGGGGGCCTCCCTACGAGCAGTACTTC; cdr3_aa: CASTWGPPYEQYF
clone_size: .; d_call: .; v_call: TRBV20-1; j_call: TRBJ1-4; cdr3_nt: TGCAGTGCTAGAGATTGGGTCGAAGAAAAACTGTTTTTT; cdr3_aa: CSARDWVEEKLFF
clone_size: many; d_call: TRBD1; v_call: TRBV19; j_call: TRBJ2-3; cdr3_nt: TGTGCCAGTAGGCTCACCGGACAGGCGGGAGATACGCAGTATTTT; cdr3_aa: CASRLTGQAGDTQYF